This T cell receptor (beta chain) was captured in a study of shared clonotypes between healthy human individuals. Per the original data handling: Owing to the provision of junction-only sequences devoid of quality scores by immunoSEQ, filtering differed. Clones were sequenced by immunoSEQ multiplex PCR, and TCRdb holds only the in-frame ones, with some missing. The DNA gave D and trimming, while V, J and clone size come from that table. Seen here are under 1,100,000 clones, roughly 70% observed once, and the top ten hold roughly 1.5%. This CDR3 is built from 14 residues. Germline V gene sequence: CDR1 SGHRS, CDR2 YFSETQ. The V and J ends lost 2 bases and 3 bases respectively, with 11 bases between them. With regard to this clone: The same CDR3 also results from other DNA sequences found in this sample.

The chain has TRBV5-1 and TRBJ1-2, with a tentative D call TRBD1 (6 bases). This sequence was found in a man younger than 30 in good health. Sequencing used memory CD4+ T cells sorted from blood. The subset is: CD45RA-negative fraction. The CDR3 bases are TGCGCCAGCAGCTTACAGGGCTCAGACTATGGCTACACCTTC. Translating gives CASSLQGSDYGYTF.